The clone carrying this TCR beta chain was counted between two and nine times. The antigen is not known. RNA was isolated and reverse transcribed to cDNA, the sequencing template. Here immunoSEQ multiplex PCR was the method, and the copy in TCRdb shows in-frame clones only, minus some. The sample includes 150,000 to 200,000 clones, 55% to 65% of them seen just once. This sample is drawn from a study of CD8+ T cells in alopecia areata. Study results and caveats: Scalp sequencing captures resident alphabeta T cells of normal skin too. Scalp lesions, especially in alopecia totalis/universalis, had higher clonality than normal scalp.

Germline CDR1 is SQVTM and CDR2 is ANQGSEA. The CDR3 is 13 amino acids. V lost 1 base to trimming and J lost 4 bases, with 10 bases between them. PBMCs served as the source from which CD4+ and CD8+ T cells were sorted. Sequencing was carried out using CD4+ T cells sorted from blood. This rearrangement joins TRBV29-1 to TRBJ2-5, with D perhaps TRBD2 (5 bases). This receptor was obtained from a human donor in good health. CDR3 protein: CSVEGGPGETQYF. In DNA form, the CDR3 reads TGCAGCGTTGAAGGAGGGCCCGGAGAGACCCAGTACTTC.